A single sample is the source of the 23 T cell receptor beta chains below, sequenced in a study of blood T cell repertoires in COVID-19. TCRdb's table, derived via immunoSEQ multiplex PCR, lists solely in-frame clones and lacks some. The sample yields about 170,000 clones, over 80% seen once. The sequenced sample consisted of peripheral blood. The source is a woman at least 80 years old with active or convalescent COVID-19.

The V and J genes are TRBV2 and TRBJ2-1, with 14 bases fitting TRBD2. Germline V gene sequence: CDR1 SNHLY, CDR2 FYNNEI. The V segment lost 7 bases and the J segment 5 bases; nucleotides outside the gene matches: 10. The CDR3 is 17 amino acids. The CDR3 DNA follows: TGTGCCAGCATTCCAAGACTAGCGGGGGGGCTAAACAATGAGCAGTTCTTC. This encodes CASIPRLAGGLNNEQFF.

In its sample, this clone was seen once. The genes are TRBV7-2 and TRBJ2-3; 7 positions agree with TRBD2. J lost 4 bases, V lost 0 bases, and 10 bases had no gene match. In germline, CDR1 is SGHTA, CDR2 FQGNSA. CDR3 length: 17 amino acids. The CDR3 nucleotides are TGTGCCAGCAGCTTAGCGCGGGCTAGCGGATATTCAGATACGCAGTATTTT. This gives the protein CASSLARASGYSDTQYF.

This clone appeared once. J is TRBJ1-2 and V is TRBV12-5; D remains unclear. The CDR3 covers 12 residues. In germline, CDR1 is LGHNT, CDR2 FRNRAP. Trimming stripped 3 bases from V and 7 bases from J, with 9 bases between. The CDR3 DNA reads TGTGCTAGTGGTTTAACCGGACTTGGCTACACCTTC. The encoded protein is CASGLTGLGYTF. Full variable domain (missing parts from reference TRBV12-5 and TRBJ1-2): DARVTQTPRHKVTEMGQEVTMRCQPILGHNTVFWYRQTMMQGLELLAYFRNRAPLDDSGMPKDRFSAEMPDATLATLKIQPSEPRDSAVYFCASGLTGLGYTFGSGTRLTVV.

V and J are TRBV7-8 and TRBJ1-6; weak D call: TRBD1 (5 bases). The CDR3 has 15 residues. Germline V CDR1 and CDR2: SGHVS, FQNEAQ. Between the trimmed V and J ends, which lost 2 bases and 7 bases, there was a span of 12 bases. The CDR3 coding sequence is TGTGCCAGCAGCTTAACGGAGGGGCGGAATTCACCCCTCCACTTT. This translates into CASSLTEGRNSPLHF.

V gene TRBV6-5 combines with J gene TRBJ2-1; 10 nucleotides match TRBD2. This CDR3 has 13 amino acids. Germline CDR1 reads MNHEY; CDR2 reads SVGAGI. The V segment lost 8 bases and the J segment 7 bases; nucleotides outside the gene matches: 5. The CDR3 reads CASVSGGENEQFF. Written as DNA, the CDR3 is TGTGCCAGCGTAAGCGGGGGGGAGAATGAGCAGTTCTTC.

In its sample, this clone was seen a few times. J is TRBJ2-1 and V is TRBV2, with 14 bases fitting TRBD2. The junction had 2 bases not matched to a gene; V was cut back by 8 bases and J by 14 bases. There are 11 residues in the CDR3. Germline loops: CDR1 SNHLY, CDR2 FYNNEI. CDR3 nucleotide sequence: TGTGCCAGCGCGACTAGCGGGGGGGAGTTCTTC. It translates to CASATSGGEFF.

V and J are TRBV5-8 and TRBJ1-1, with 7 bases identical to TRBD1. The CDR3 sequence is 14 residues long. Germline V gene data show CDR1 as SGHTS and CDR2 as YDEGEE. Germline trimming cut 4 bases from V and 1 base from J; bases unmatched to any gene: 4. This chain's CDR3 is CASSEGTANTEAFF. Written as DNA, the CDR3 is TGTGCCAGCAGCGAGGGGACAGCGAACACTGAAGCTTTCTTT. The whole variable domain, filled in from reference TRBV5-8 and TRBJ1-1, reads EAGVTQSPTHLIKTRGQQATLRCSPISGHTSVYWYQQALGLGLQFLLWYDEGEERNRGNFPPRFSGRQFPNYSSELNVNALELEDSALYLCASSEGTANTEAFFGQGTRLTVV.

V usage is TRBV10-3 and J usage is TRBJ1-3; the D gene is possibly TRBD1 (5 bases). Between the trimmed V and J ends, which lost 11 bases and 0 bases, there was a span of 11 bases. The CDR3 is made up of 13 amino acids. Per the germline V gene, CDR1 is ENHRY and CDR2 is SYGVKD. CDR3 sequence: CASRQFSGNTIYF. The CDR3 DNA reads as TGTGCCTCAAGACAGTTCTCTGGAAACACCATATATTTT.

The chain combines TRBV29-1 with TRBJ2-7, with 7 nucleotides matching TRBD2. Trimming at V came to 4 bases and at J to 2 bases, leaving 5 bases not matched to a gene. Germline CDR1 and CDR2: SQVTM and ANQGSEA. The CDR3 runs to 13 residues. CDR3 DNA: TGCAGCGTTGTATTCCGGGGGGCCTACGAGCAGTACTTC. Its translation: CSVVFRGAYEQYF.

DNA for the CDR3: TGTGCCAGCAGCTCTCTCGACAGGGGGCCTGGAAACACCATATATTTT. Residues: CASSSLDRGPGNTIYF. The chain has TRBV7-9 and TRBJ1-3; 10 nucleotides agree with TRBD1. The CDR3 contains 16 residues. With V trimmed by 4 bases and J by 2 bases, 5 bases remained unmatched. Germline CDR1 reads SEHNR; CDR2 reads FQNEAQ (reference sequence).

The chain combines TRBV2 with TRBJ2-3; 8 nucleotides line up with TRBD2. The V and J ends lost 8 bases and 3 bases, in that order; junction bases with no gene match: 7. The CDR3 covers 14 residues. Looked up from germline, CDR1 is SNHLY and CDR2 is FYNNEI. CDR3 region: CASARLASTDTQYF. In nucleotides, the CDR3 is TGTGCCAGCGCCAGACTAGCGTCAACAGATACGCAGTATTTT.

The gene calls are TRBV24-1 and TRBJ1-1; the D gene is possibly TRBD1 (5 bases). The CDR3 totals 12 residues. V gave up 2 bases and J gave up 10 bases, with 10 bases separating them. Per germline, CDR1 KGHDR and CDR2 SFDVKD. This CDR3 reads CATSDSMGGAFF. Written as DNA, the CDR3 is TGTGCCACCAGTGATTCGATGGGGGGAGCTTTCTTT.

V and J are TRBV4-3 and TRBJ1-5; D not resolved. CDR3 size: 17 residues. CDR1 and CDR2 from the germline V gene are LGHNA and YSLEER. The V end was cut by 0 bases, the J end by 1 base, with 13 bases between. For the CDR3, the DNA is TGCGCCAGCAGCCAAGATAGCGAGGGCGAAAGCAATCAGCCCCAGCATTTT. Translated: CASSQDSEGESNQPQHF.

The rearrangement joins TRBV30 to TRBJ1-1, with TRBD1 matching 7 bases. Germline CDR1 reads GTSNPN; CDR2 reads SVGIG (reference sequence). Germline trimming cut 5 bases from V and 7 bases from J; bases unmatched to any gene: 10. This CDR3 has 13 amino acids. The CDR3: CAWQGDSYNEAFF. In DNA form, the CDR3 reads TGTGCCTGGCAGGGGGACAGCTACAATGAAGCTTTCTTT.

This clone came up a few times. The CDR3 is CASSIETNEQFF. In DNA, the CDR3 is TGTGCCAGTAGTATAGAAACAAATGAGCAGTTCTTC. The chain carries TRBV19 and TRBJ2-1; D is unclear. Germline CDR1 LNHDA, CDR2 SQIVND (reference sequence). The CDR3 length is 12 residues. The germline V and J ends were trimmed by 0 bases and 7 bases, with 4 bases remaining between them. The full variable domain, in which reference TRBV19 and TRBJ2-1 provide the parts outside the CDR3, is DGGITQSPKYLFRKEGQNVTLSCEQNLNHDAMYWYRQDPGQGLRLIYYSQIVNDFQKGDIAEGYSVSREKKESFPLTVTSAQKNPTAFYLCASSIETNEQFFGPGTRLTVL.

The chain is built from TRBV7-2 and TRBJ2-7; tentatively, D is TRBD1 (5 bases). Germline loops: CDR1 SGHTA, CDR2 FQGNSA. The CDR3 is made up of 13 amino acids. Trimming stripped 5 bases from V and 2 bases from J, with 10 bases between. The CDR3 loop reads CASSPDSAYEQYF. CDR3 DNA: TGTGCCAGCAGCCCCGACAGCGCCTACGAGCAGTACTTC.

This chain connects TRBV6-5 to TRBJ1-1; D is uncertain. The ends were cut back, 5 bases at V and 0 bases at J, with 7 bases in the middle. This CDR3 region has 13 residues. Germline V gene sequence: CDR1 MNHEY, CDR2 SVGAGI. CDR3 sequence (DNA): TGTGCCAGCAGTATATCAGTGAACACTGAAGCTTTCTTT. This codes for CASSISVNTEAFF.

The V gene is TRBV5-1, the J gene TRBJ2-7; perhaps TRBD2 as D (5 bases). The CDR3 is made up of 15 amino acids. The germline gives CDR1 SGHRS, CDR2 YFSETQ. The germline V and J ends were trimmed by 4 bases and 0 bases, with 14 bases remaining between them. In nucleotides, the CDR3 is TGCGCCAGCAGCGATGAACAGCGGACCTCCTACGAGCAGTACTTC. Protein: CASSDEQRTSYEQYF. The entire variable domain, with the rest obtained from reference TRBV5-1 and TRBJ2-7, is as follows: KAGVTQTPRYLIKTRGQQVTLSCSPISGHRSVSWYQQTPGQGLQFLFEYFSETQRNKGNFPGRFSGRQFSNSRSEMNVSTLELGDSALYLCASSDEQRTSYEQYFGPGTRLTVT.

The CDR3 bases are TGCGCCAGCAGCTTGCCCTCGGGGGAGCTGTTTTTT. It is translated as CASSLPSGELFF. The rearrangement joins TRBV5-1 to TRBJ2-2; D unresolved. The V and J ends lost 1 base and 8 bases respectively, with 6 bases between them. The CDR3 contains 12 residues. The germline CDR1 and CDR2 sequences are SGHRS and YFSETQ.

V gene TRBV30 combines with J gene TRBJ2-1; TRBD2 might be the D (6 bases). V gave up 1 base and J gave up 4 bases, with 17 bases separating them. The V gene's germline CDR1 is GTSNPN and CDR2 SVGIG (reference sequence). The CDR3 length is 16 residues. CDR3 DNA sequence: TGTGCCTGGAGTGATCTCGGAGCGGGCCCTTACAATGAGCAGTTCTTC. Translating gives CAWSDLGAGPYNEQFF. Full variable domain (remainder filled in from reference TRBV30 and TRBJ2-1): SQTIHQWPATLVQPVGSPLSLECTVEGTSNPNLYWYRQAAGRGLQLLFYSVGIGQISSEVPQNLSASRPQDRQFILSSKKLLLSDSGFYLCAWSDLGAGPYNEQFFGPGTRLTVL.

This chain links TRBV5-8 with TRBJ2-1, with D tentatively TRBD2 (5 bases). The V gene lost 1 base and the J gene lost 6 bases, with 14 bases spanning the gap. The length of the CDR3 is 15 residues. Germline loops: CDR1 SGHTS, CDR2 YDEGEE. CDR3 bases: TGTGCCAGCAGCTTGATGGGGAGAAACCCCAATGAGCAGTTCTTC. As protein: CASSLMGRNPNEQFF.

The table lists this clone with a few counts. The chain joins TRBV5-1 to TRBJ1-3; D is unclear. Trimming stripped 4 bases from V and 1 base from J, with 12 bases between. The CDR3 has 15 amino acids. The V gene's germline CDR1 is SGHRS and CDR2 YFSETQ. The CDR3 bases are TGCGCCAGCAGCCCTACGCCCACTTCTGGAAACACCATATATTTT. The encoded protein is CASSPTPTSGNTIYF.

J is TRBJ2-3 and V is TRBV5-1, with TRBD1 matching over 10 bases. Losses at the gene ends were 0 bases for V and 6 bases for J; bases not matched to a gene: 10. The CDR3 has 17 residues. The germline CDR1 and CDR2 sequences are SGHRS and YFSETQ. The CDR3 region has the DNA TGCGCCAGCAGCTTGGGCGGCGGGGGACAGGGGTCCGATACGCAGTATTTT. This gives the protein CASSLGGGGQGSDTQYF.